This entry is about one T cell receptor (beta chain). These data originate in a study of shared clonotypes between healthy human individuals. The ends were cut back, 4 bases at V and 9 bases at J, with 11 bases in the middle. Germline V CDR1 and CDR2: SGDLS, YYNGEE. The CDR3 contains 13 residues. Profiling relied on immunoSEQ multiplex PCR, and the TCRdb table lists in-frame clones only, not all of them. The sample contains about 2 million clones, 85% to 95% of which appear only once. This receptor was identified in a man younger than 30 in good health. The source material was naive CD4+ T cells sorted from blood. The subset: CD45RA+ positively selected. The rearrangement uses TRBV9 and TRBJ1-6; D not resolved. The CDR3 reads CASSQVIASPLHF. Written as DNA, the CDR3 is TGTGCCAGCAGCCAGGTGATTGCTTCACCCCTCCACTTT.